The subject of this entry is one T cell receptor (beta chain). Its specificity is not known. The data are from a study of CD8 T cells in ankylosing spondylitis. General study findings and limits: Seven or eight highly homologous variants formed a TCR beta motif that appeared characteristic of ankylosing spondylitis blood.

This CDR3 region has 12 residues. CDR1 is DFQATT and CDR2 is SNEGSKA in the germline V gene (reference sequence). The V and J ends lost 4 bases and 4 bases, in that order; junction bases with no gene match: 3. One entry per CDR3 protein, called by TCRdb with MiXCR from the 5' RACE reads. The sample yields a few hundred thousand distinct CDR3 sequences, 6.5% to 10% seen once. The chain carries TRBV20-1 and TRBJ2-7, with 8 bases aligning to TRBD2. Sequences were obtained from blood, either unsorted or a sorted T cell fraction (not recorded which). The receptor's source is a male donor with ankylosing spondylitis. The CDR3 sequence is CSATTSGYEQYF. CDR3 coding DNA: TGCAGTGCTACCACTAGCGGTTACGAGCAGTACTTC.